A selection of T cell receptor beta chains follows, all from one sample in a study of blood T cell repertoires in COVID-19. Some clones are missing from TCRdb's copy, which holds only in-frame ones; the method was immunoSEQ multiplex PCR. The sample has around 75,000 clones, about 85% seen once; the top ten hold 3% to 5%. The sequencing input was peripheral blood. The receptors stem from a man between 65 and 80 years old with active COVID-19. Both conserved end residues are part of each CDR3. The order of the fields is J gene, V gene, clone size, D gene, CDR3 protein, CDR3 DNA. A D gene is named only where the DNA matches it firmly. Clone size appears in some rows only: once, few, many, or a class for an expanded clone.

TRBJ1-6	TRBV28	-	TRBD1	CASSLQGAGDSPLHF	TGTGCCAGCAGCCTCCAGGGGGCAGGGGATTCACCCCTCCACTTT
TRBJ2-5	TRBV28	-	TRBD1	CASSLGSGRGRETQYF	TGTGCCAGCAGTTTGGGTTCGGGCAGGGGGCGAGAGACCCAGTACTTC
TRBJ2-3	TRBV21-1	few	-	CASSKGTSGRFGADTQYF	TGTGCCAGCAGCAAAGGGACTAGCGGGAGGTTCGGGGCAGATACGCAGTATTTT
TRBJ1-2	TRBV30	-	-	CAWSGGAYGYTF	TGTGCCTGGAGTGGCGGGGCCTATGGCTACACCTTC
TRBJ1-2	TRBV29-1	-	TRBD1	CSVGDSRNYGYTF	TGCAGCGTGGGGGACAGTCGAAACTATGGCTACACCTTC
TRBJ1-5	TRBV7-9	-	-	CASSGGGQPQHF	TGTGCCAGCAGCGGGGGAGGGCAGCCCCAGCATTTT
TRBJ2-1	TRBV9	-	TRBD1	CASSVAGTGAVLGNEQFF	TGTGCCAGCAGCGTAGCCGGGACAGGGGCCGTTCTGGGGAATGAGCAGTTCTTC
TRBJ2-7	TRBV5-6	-	TRBD2	CASSRLAARYEQYF	TGTGCCAGCAGCAGACTAGCGGCAAGGTACGAGCAGTACTTC
TRBJ2-1	TRBV9	-	TRBD2	CASSVGGLAGGNEQFF	TGTGCCAGCAGCGTAGGAGGACTAGCGGGTGGCAATGAGCAGTTCTTC
TRBJ1-3	TRBV11-2	-	-	CASSLAPGGSGNTIYF	TGTGCCAGCAGCTTAGCACCGGGGGGCTCTGGAAACACCATATATTTT
TRBJ1-1	TRBV7-9	-	-	CASSGGARTEAFF	TGTGCCAGCAGCGGGGGGGCGAGAACTGAAGCTTTCTTT
TRBJ2-1	TRBV1	few	-	CTSSPPSLGGRDYNEQFF	TGCACCAGCAGCCCACCATCCCTGGGCGGGAGGGACTACAATGAGCAGTTCTTC
TRBJ2-4	TRBV15	-	-	CATSREMVGPRDIQYF	TGTGCCACCAGCAGAGAGATGGTGGGCCCGCGGGACATTCAGTACTTC
TRBJ2-1	TRBV5-6	-	-	CASSLPGTQNEQFF	TGTGCCAGCAGCCTCCCCGGGACTCAGAATGAGCAGTTCTTC
TRBJ2-7	TRBV6-5	-	TRBD1	CASSQGTGWYEQYF	TGTGCCAGCAGTCAGGGGACAGGGTGGTACGAGCAGTACTTC
TRBJ2-7	TRBV7-9	once	-	CASSPRGAGEQYF	TGTGCCAGCAGCCCCCGGGGGGCTGGCGAGCAGTACTTC
TRBJ2-1	TRBV30	-	TRBD1	CAWMARDRVFSGQFF	TGTGCCTGGATGGCGAGAGACAGGGTATTTTCAGGGCAGTTCTTC
TRBJ1-2	TRBV18	-	TRBD1	CASSPGTGGGYGYTF	TGTGCCAGCTCGCCCGGGACAGGGGGCGGCTATGGCTACACCTTC
TRBJ2-1	TRBV5-1	-	-	CASSPATLAEQFF	TGCGCCAGCAGCCCCGCCACCCTAGCGGAGCAGTTCTTC
TRBJ2-2	TRBV1	few	-	CTSSPPRGAAIYTGELFF	TGCACCAGCAGCCCCCCCCGTGGGGCGGCAATTTACACCGGGGAGCTGTTTTTT
TRBJ2-5	TRBV11-2	few	-	CASSLTPNPQETQYF	TGTGCCAGCAGCCTGACACCTAACCCACAAGAGACCCAGTACTTC
TRBJ1-3	TRBV18	-	-	CASSPRTDPGNTIYF	TGTGCCAGCTCACCACGAACAGACCCTGGAAACACCATATATTTT
TRBJ2-7	TRBV11-2	-	TRBD2	CASSRRWTSGPTGSYEQYF	TGTGCCAGCAGCCGGCGTTGGACTAGCGGGCCCACTGGCTCCTACGAGCAGTACTTC
TRBJ2-7	TRBV4-3	-	TRBD2	CASSQTGLGGYEQYF	TGCGCCAGCAGCCAAACGGGACTAGGCGGCTACGAGCAGTACTTC
TRBJ2-1	TRBV7-9	once	-	CASSPSSGYNEQFF	TGTGCCAGCAGCCCCTCGAGCGGCTACAATGAGCAGTTCTTC
TRBJ2-1	TRBV4-3	-	TRBD1	CASSQNQGARFF	TGCGCCAGCAGCCAAAACCAGGGGGCAAGGTTCTTC
TRBJ1-3	TRBV11-3	-	-	CATHRGGSGNTIYF	TGTGCCACCCATAGGGGCGGCTCTGGAAACACCATATATTTT
TRBJ1-2	TRBV6-5	-	-	CASSSPWEGHGYTF	TGTGCCAGCAGTTCCCCCTGGGAGGGGCATGGCTACACCTTC
TRBJ1-5	TRBV5-1	-	-	CASSLEGVSNQPQHF	TGCGCCAGCAGCTTGGAGGGGGTTAGCAATCAGCCCCAGCATTTT
TRBJ2-3	TRBV6-4	-	TRBD2	CASLGASGLCTDTQYF	TGTGCCAGCCTGGGGGCTAGCGGGCTCTGCACAGATACGCAGTATTTT
TRBJ2-7	TRBV6-5	few	-	CASRPPAGAREQYF	TGTGCCAGCCGCCCCCCGGCGGGGGCGCGGGAGCAGTACTTC
TRBJ2-7	TRBV6-4	-	TRBD1	CASSPDRGSSYEQYF	TGTGCCAGCAGTCCGGACAGGGGCAGCTCCTACGAGCAGTACTTC
TRBJ1-4	TRBV28	once	-	CASGLANEKLFF	TGTGCCAGCGGGCTGGCTAATGAAAAACTGTTTTTT
TRBJ2-1	TRBV7-2	-	TRBD1	CASSADRGLVNEQFF	TGTGCCAGCAGCGCAGACAGGGGGCTGGTCAATGAGCAGTTCTTC
TRBJ2-5	TRBV2	-	TRBD1	CASRVDRGPQETQYF	TGTGCCAGCAGGGTCGACAGGGGTCCCCAAGAGACCCAGTACTTC
TRBJ2-7	TRBV7-8	-	TRBD2	CASSPLGTSPTSGEQYF	TGTGCCAGCAGCCCACTCGGGACTAGTCCCACGTCCGGCGAGCAGTACTTC
TRBJ2-1	TRBV7-3	-	TRBD2	CASSRGLAGNEQFF	TGTGCCAGCAGCAGAGGACTAGCCGGCAATGAGCAGTTCTTC
TRBJ1-5	TRBV19	-	-	CASHRQGNQPQHF	TGTGCCAGCCATAGACAGGGCAATCAGCCCCAGCATTTT
TRBJ2-5	TRBV7-3	-	-	CASSSQGSTETQYF	TGTGCCAGCAGCTCCCAGGGTAGCACCGAGACCCAGTACTTC
TRBJ2-7	TRBV3-1/TRBV3-2	-	TRBD2	CASSRASGTYEQYF	TGTGCCAGCAGCCGGGCTAGCGGGACCTACGAGCAGTACTTC
TRBJ2-7	TRBV11-2	-	TRBD2	CASSPGGGGTYEQYF	TGTGCCAGCAGCCCCGGGGGCGGGGGGACCTACGAGCAGTACTTC
TRBJ1-2	TRBV5-6	once	-	CASSQPRRGAGYGYTF	TGCGCCAGCAGCCAACCCAGGAGGGGCGCCGGGTATGGCTACACCTTC
TRBJ2-1	TRBV9	-	-	CASSVANWVGDEQFF	TGTGCCAGCAGCGTAGCTAATTGGGTCGGGGATGAGCAGTTCTTC
TRBJ2-2	TRBV7-9	-	TRBD1	CASSRGTGGAGELFF	TGTGCCAGCAGCAGAGGGACAGGGGGTGCCGGGGAGCTGTTTTTT
TRBJ2-3	TRBV7-3	-	-	CASSLDLDTQYF	TGTGCCAGCAGCCTCGACTTGGATACGCAGTATTTT